This passage covers 8 T cell receptor beta chains from one sample sequenced in a study of T cells expressing NK-cell markers. TCRdb re-called the 5' RACE reads and gives one entry per CDR3 protein, without DNA. The record lists about 460,000 distinct CDR3 sequences, of which the ten most abundant hold 1.4%. Sequencing was carried out using blood T cells: a sorted CD56 or NKG2C T cell subset, CD4+ or CD8+ T cells, or bulk PBMC T cells (not recorded which). All receptors come from a woman aged 45-65 years in good health.

The genes are TRBV12-3 or TRBV12-4 and TRBJ1-1; TCRdb proposes TRBD1, but this gene call is untestable without DNA. CDR3 size: 14 residues. Here the CDR3 reads CASSAGLANTEAFF.

The J gene is TRBJ2-3, the V gene TRBV4-2; TCRdb's D call of TRBD2 is untestable without DNA. The CDR3 spans 16 residues. Germline V CDR1 and CDR2: LGHNA, YNFKEQ. This CDR3 reads CASSQATGTSADTQYF.

This chain uses TRBV27 with TRBJ1-2; there is no DNA to check the TCRdb D call of TRBD1. In germline, CDR1 is MNHEY, CDR2 SMNVEV (reference sequence). This CDR3 comprises 13 residues. CDR3 in amino acids: CASSLFGTYGYTF.

The chain couples TRBV5-1 to TRBJ2-4; TCRdb designates TRBD2, a call that cannot be tested without DNA. The CDR3 covers 14 residues. Looked up from germline, CDR1 is SGHRS and CDR2 is YFSETQ. CDR3 residues: CASSLREGDPIQYF.

This rearrangement joins TRBV7-8 to TRBJ2-6. This CDR3 is built from 14 residues. CDR1 is SGHVS, CDR2 FQNEAQ, per germline. This CDR3 is CASSLLSLANVLTF. Filled out from reference TRBV7-8 and TRBJ2-6, the complete variable domain reads GAGVSQSPRYKVAKRGQDVALRCDPISGHVSLFWYQQALGQGPEFLTYFQNEAQLDKSGLPSDRFFAERPEGSVSTLKIQRTQQEDSAVYLCASSLLSLANVLTFGAGSRLTVL.

The chain links TRBV7-8 to TRBJ2-1; TCRdb indicates TRBD2, and absent DNA this call remains unverified. CDR3 size: 15 residues. The germline CDR1 and CDR2 sequences are SGHVS and FQNEAQ. CDR3 in amino acids: CASSSPKRPPNEQFF.

CDR3 residues: CASSLNRGTHNEQFF. V is TRBV27 and J is TRBJ2-1. Germline CDR1 reads MNHEY; CDR2 reads SMNVEV (reference sequence). The CDR3 totals 15 residues.

CDR3 sequence: CASSLSLSGGANEQFF. The V and J genes are TRBV7-3 and TRBJ2-1; without DNA, the TCRdb call of TRBD2 cannot be checked. The V gene's germline CDR1 is SGHTA and CDR2 FQGTGA. There are 16 residues in the CDR3. The variable domain in full, completed from reference TRBV7-3 and TRBJ2-1, reads GAGVSQTPSNKVTEKGKYVELRCDPISGHTALYWYRQSLGQGPEFLIYFQGTGAADDSGLPNDRFFAVRPEGSVSTLKIQRTERGDSAVYLCASSLSLSGGANEQFFGPGTRLTVL.